The 18 T cell receptor beta chains in this list originate from one sample, sequenced in a study of T-cell reconstitution after alpha-beta-depleted transplantation in children. For TCRbeta, the library was prepared with unique molecular identifiers. TCRdb used MiXCR to reprocess the PCR reads, holding one entry per CDR3 protein. This table has more than 120,000 distinct CDR3 sequences, around 9% appearing once. The sample consisted of PBMCs, mostly from graft donor cells, taken 180 days after TCRalphabeta/CD19-depleted stem cell transplant. Receptors were obtained from a female patient aged 2-15 years who had a stem cell transplant for congenital amegakaryocytic thrombocytopenia, so the T cells may come from the graft donor.

This clonotype was found many times. The chain joins TRBV7-3 to TRBJ2-3, with D possibly being TRBD2 (6 bases). Deletions cut 5 bases from V and 2 bases from J, with 11 bases between. The length of the CDR3 is 14 residues. The V gene's germline CDR1 is SGHTA and CDR2 FQGTGA. CDR3 amino acids: CASSMGLLTDTQYF. CDR3 sequence (DNA): TGTGCCAGCAGCATGGGACTTCTCACAGATACGCAGTATTTT. Variable domain in full (rest from reference TRBV7-3 and TRBJ2-3): GAGVSQTPSNKVTEKGKYVELRCDPISGHTALYWYRQSLGQGPEFLIYFQGTGAADDSGLPNDRFFAVRPEGSVSTLKIQRTERGDSAVYLCASSMGLLTDTQYFGPGTRLTVL.

This clonotype was counted ten times or more. This sequence joins TRBV29-1 and TRBJ2-5, with 13 bases identical to TRBD2. The CDR3 contains 14 residues. V lost 6 bases to trimming and J lost 0 bases; unmatched junction nucleotides: 1. Germline CDR1 reads SQVTM; CDR2 reads ANQGSEA. In nucleotides, the CDR3 is TGCAGCGTGGGGACTAGCGGGAACCAAGAGACCCAGTACTTC. Encoded protein: CSVGTSGNQETQYF.

The CDR3 here is CASRRDSFDEQFF. Here the CDR3 DNA reads TGTGCCAGCAGGCGGGACAGCTTCGATGAGCAGTTCTTC. V is TRBV12-3 or TRBV12-4 and J is TRBJ2-1, with D perhaps matching TRBD1 (7 bases). CDR3 length equals 13 residues. The V end lost 6 bases, the J end lost 8 bases, and 14 bases lay between the germline ends.

This clonotype was observed many times. The rearrangement joins TRBV6-5 to TRBJ2-1; D may correspond to TRBD1 or TRBD2 (5 bases each). The CDR3 has 11 residues. Germline V CDR1 and CDR2: MNHEY, SVGAGI. V was trimmed by 6 bases and J by 9 bases, leaving 9 bases between them. CDR3 sequence reads: CASRRGAEQFF. The CDR3 DNA reads as TGTGCCAGCAGGAGGGGTGCTGAGCAGTTCTTC.

This clonotype was seen many times. The chain carries TRBV12-3 or TRBV12-4 and TRBJ2-3, with D maybe TRBD2 (6 bases). Trimming stripped 7 bases from V and 7 bases from J, with 12 bases between. This CDR3 contains 12 residues. CDR3 nucleotides: TGTGCCAGCACCCCTGGACTAAATACGCAGTATTTT. This codes for CASTPGLNTQYF.

This clonotype was seen a handful of times. The V and J genes are TRBV12-3 or TRBV12-4 and TRBJ2-7, with D perhaps being TRBD1 or TRBD2 (5 bases each). Trimming cost V 6 bases and J 0 bases, with 18 bases left between them. This CDR3 comprises 16 residues. The CDR3 nucleotides read TGTGCCAGCAGCCAGATGGGGACCCGATCCTCCTACGAGCAGTACTTC. Translation: CASSQMGTRSSYEQYF.

This clonotype was seen ten or more times. V gene TRBV6-5 combines with J gene TRBJ1-1; D not certain. The CDR3 runs 16 residues. The V gene lost 2 bases and the J gene lost 3 bases, with 16 bases spanning the gap. The germline V gene encodes CDR1 MNHEY and CDR2 SVGAGI. The CDR3 coding sequence is TGTGCCAGCAGTTACCCGATAGTAGTGAGTTACACTGAAGCTTTCTTT. Translating it yields CASSYPIVVSYTEAFF.

For this clonotype: A much larger clone differs from this one at a single base, so this may be a read error. The V and J genes are TRBV12-3 or TRBV12-4 and TRBJ2-7, with a weak D call TRBD1 (6 bases). Trimming shortened V by 5 bases and J by 3 bases, and 11 bases separated the two germline ends. CDR3 length equals 13 residues. The CDR3 loop reads CASSRDTDYEQYF. CDR3 nucleotide sequence: TGTGCCAGCAGTCGGGACACCGACTACGAGCAGTACTTC.

This clonotype was seen ten or more times. The V and J genes are TRBV2 and TRBJ2-1, with 8 bases matching TRBD1. This CDR3 is 13 amino acids long. The germline CDR1 and CDR2 sequences are SNHLY and FYNNEI. Trimming took 7 bases from V and 9 from J; bases not matched to a gene: 8. CDR3 protein: CASKRAGGGEQFF. The CDR3, as DNA: TGTGCCAGCAAGAGGGCAGGGGGCGGTGAGCAGTTCTTC.

On this clonotype: This could be a read error, since a much larger clone is one nucleotide away. CDR3 DNA: TGTGCCAGCAGTTTATCCGACAGTTCGTTCCGTAGCTACACCTTC. Amino acids: CASSLSDSSFRSYTF. The rearrangement joins TRBV28 to TRBJ1-2; the D gene is possibly TRBD1 (5 bases). Germline V gene sequence: CDR1 MDHEN, CDR2 SYDVKM. The CDR3 covers 15 residues. V was trimmed by 1 base and J by 9 bases, leaving 18 bases between them.

This clonotype was observed a few times. V is TRBV20-1 and J is TRBJ2-1; TRBD2 matches 11 bases. V gave up 3 bases and J gave up 0 bases; unmatched junction bases: 10. The CDR3 has 18 amino acids. Germline V gives CDR1 DFQATT, CDR2 SNEGSKA (reference sequence). The CDR3 DNA reads as TGCAGTGCTAGCGAACTAGCGGGGGCCCTCAGCTCCTACAATGAGCAGTTCTTC. It is translated as CSASELAGALSSYNEQFF.

V and J are TRBV5-1 and TRBJ1-2, with D hard to call. Trimming pared 0 bases from V and 12 bases from J, leaving 12 bases between. In germline, CDR1 is SGHRS, CDR2 YFSETQ. CDR3 size: 12 residues. The CDR3, as DNA: TGCGCCAGCAGCTTGGCCGTGGGCGGCGACACCTTC. It specifies CASSLAVGGDTF.

This clonotype was picked up many times. V is TRBV23-1 and J is TRBJ2-2; tentatively, D is TRBD2 (6 bases). TRBV23-1 has ORF status, its function being uncertain. CDR3 length: 20 residues. The V end was cut by 1 base, the J end by 6 bases, with 27 bases between. The CDR3 region is CASSQFIFRQTELASGELFF. The CDR3 DNA reads TGCGCCAGCAGTCAATTTATATTCAGGCAGACAGAGCTAGCGTCCGGGGAGCTGTTTTTT.

V is TRBV20-1 and J is TRBJ2-7; 8 bases are a match to TRBD2. The CDR3 has 13 amino acids. The V gene's germline CDR1 is DFQATT and CDR2 SNEGSKA (reference sequence). Unmatched junction bases numbered 2, after V lost 1 base and J lost 3 bases. In DNA form, the CDR3 reads TGCAGTGCTAGAGCTCTAGCGGGCTACGAGCAGTACTTC. Its protein product is CSARALAGYEQYF.

This clonotype turned up a few times. V gene TRBV5-1 combines with J gene TRBJ2-2; D unresolved. The CDR3 runs to 15 residues. The V end was cut by 2 bases, the J end by 2 bases, with 10 bases between. Germline assignment: CDR1 SGHRS and CDR2 YFSETQ. CDR3 residues: CASSLRLPNTGELFF. CDR3 in DNA: TGCGCCAGCAGCTTACGTCTACCCAACACCGGGGAGCTGTTTTTT. The full variable domain, rest sourced from reference TRBV5-1 and TRBJ2-2, is KAGVTQTPRYLIKTRGQQVTLSCSPISGHRSVSWYQQTPGQGLQFLFEYFSETQRNKGNFPGRFSGRQFSNSRSEMNVSTLELGDSALYLCASSLRLPNTGELFFGEGSRLTVL.

In its sample, this clonotype was seen many times. CDR3 protein: CASSQDNIGLAGEVDTQYF. In DNA, the CDR3 is TGTGCCAGCAGCCAAGATAATATTGGACTAGCGGGAGAGGTAGATACGCAGTATTTT. The chain uses TRBV4-2 and TRBJ2-3, with 13 bases matching TRBD2. Germline V gene data show CDR1 as LGHNA and CDR2 as YNFKEQ. V dropped 0 bases and J dropped 5; count of bases not matched to a gene: 11. CDR3 size: 19 residues.

This clonotype was picked up many times. The chain couples TRBV14 to TRBJ2-2; 11 bases are shared with TRBD2. Trimming removed 4 bases from V and 6 bases from J; junction bases left unmatched: 10. Germline V CDR1 and CDR2: SGHDN, FVKESK. The CDR3 is made up of 17 amino acids. The CDR3 bases are TGTGCCAGCAGCCGCTACTTAACTAGCGGGAGTTCCGGGGAGCTGTTTTTT. Its protein is CASSRYLTSGSSGELFF.

The sample holds many counts of this clonotype. The V and J genes are TRBV12-3 or TRBV12-4 and TRBJ2-7; D is possibly TRBD2 (6 bases). CDR3 length: 12 residues. V lost 6 bases and J 6 bases, leaving 12 bases between the germline ends. This CDR3 is CASSRGVSEQYF. CDR3 in DNA: TGTGCCAGCAGCCGCGGGGTCAGCGAGCAGTACTTC.